Listed here is a single T cell receptor (beta chain). The antigen it binds to is not known. No much larger clonotype is one base removed from it; base qualities were not supplied. During colonoscopy, one to two rectal pinch biopsies were obtained for research purposes. No immunosuppressive medication had been given to the ulcerative colitis patients before the diagnostic colonoscopy. Before DNA isolation, rectal biopsies were subjected to proteinase K digestion. The Wizard kit (Promega) was used to extract genomic DNA from the blood and intestinal samples. Through the immunoSEQ TRB Survey service, multiplex V and J primers were used to amplify rearranged CDR3 beta regions from genomic DNA. To keep depth equal across samples, survey-level sequencing depth of up to 500,000 reads per sample was applied. Libraries were purified and pooled, and sequencing was performed on Illumina technology. In the source study's methods: Productive clonality, sample overlap, pairwise scatters, CDR3 beta length, V/D/J gene usage and productiveness were assessed with immunoSEQ online tools. Calculated diversity was defined as the number of unique rearrangements divided by total templates times 100, and Shannon and Simpson indices were additionally computed. Principal component analysis was performed on Z-score normalized data with the R prcomp function and the ggbiplot package. Morisita's index was used to quantify the clonal overlap between blood and rectum within each subject. TCRdb took over this immuneACCESS table, retaining in-frame rearrangements with V and J assigned. Such tables are incomplete; in checked studies, under half of the missing clones stem from an unresolved V gene, and the remainder is unexplained. That table supplies the V and J calls and clone size; D and trimming were determined from the DNA. The table for this sample lists some 40,000 clones; roughly 71% of them were counted only once. The top ten constitute roughly 8.6% of the sample.

These data come from a study of pediatric ulcerative colitis (dated by TCRdb to about 2019). With regard to the full study: Pancolitis was present in over 5 ulcerative colitis patients and left-sided colitis in two, and histology consistent with ulcerative colitis was found in all of these patients. From 9 or 10 newly diagnosed, treatment-naive pediatric ulcerative colitis patients and four non-IBD control children, paired blood and rectal samples were collected. The Pediatric Ulcerative Colitis Activity Index classified a couple of patients as having mild disease, four as having moderate disease and three as having acute severe colitis. What the work shows at the level of the full study, not this receptor alone: A couple of rectal CDR3 clonotypes turned up in every ulcerative colitis patient but in none of the controls. Rectal pinch biopsies may have included blood-derived T cells, especially in patients with overt colitis. Controls, mild-moderate and acute severe colitis patients were separated by rectal repertoire features, and reduced rectal diversity due to clonal expansions was observed in acute severe colitis. Because the repertoires came from total lymphocyte DNA, rare subsets such as regulatory T cells may have patterns that are not reflected. Significantly higher autologous blood-rectal clonal overlap was found in ulcerative colitis patients than in controls, which suggested increased T cell trafficking to inflamed tissue. For technical reasons, the blood samples of two patients yielded substantially fewer templates, so those samples were excluded from the blood-rectal overlap analysis. With only a few individuals, the healthy control group was small.

Via the germline V gene, CDR1 is MNHEY and CDR2 SVGAGI. The V and J ends are trimmed by 2 bases and 8 bases, leaving 10 bases between them. The CDR3 starts with the cysteine, ends with the phenylalanine, and has 13 residues. Of all the DNA, just the CDR3 is kept, 39 bases in frame from base 1. Recombination joined TRBV6-5 with TRBJ2-1; the D gene assignment is ambiguous. The TCR was taken from a boy between 10 and 17 years old with severe ulcerative colitis. Sequencing was carried out using gut tissue. The CDR3 sequence is CASSYLGNDEQFF. The sequenced DNA: TGTGCCAGCAGTTACCTGGGTAACGATGAGCAGTTCTTC.